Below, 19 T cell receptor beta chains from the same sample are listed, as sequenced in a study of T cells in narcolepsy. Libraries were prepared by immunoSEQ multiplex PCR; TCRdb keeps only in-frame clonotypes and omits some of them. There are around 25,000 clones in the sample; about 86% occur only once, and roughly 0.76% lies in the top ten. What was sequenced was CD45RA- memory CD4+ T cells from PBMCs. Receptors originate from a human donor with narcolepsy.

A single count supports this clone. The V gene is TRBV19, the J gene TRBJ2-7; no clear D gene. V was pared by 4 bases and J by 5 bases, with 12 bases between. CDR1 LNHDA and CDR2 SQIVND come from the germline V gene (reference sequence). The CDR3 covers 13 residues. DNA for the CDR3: TGTGCCAGTAGTAACTTTGCAAGAGACGAGCAGTACTTC. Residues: CASSNFARDEQYF.

CDR3 amino acids: CASSLDGTGSAGYTF. CDR3 in DNA: TGTGCCAGCAGCTTAGACGGGACAGGGTCGGCCGGCTACACCTTC. This chain joins TRBV7-2 and TRBJ1-2; 9 bases line up with TRBD1. Germline loops: CDR1 SGHTA, CDR2 FQGNSA. The CDR3 consists of 15 residues. J gave up 8 bases and V 1 base, and 8 bases lay outside the gene matches. Full variable domain (missing parts from reference TRBV7-2 and TRBJ1-2): GAGVSQSPSNKVTEKGKDVELRCDPISGHTALYWYRQSLGQGLEFLIYFQGNSAPDKSGLPSDRFSAERTGGSVSTLTIQRTQQEDSAVYLCASSLDGTGSAGYTFGSGTRLTVV.

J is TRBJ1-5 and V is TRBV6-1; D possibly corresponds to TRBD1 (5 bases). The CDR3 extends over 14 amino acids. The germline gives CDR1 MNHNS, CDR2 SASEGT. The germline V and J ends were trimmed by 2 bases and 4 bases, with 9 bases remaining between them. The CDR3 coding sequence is TGTGCCAGCAGTGAAATGGCAGGGAATCAGCCCCAGCATTTT. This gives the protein CASSEMAGNQPQHF.

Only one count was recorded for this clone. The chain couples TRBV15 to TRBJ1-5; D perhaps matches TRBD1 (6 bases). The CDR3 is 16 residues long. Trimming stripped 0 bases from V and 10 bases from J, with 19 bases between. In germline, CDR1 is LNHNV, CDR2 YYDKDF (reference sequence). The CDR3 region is CATSRDKGTPGGPQHF. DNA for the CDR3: TGTGCCACCAGCAGAGATAAAGGGACACCGGGGGGACCCCAGCATTTT.

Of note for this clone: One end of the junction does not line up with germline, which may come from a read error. The CDR3 nucleotides read TGTGCCAGCAGGGAAGGGGTCATACCCTACGAGCAGTACTTC. Translated, it gives CASREGVIPYEQYF. The rearrangement links TRBV2 to TRBJ2-7, with D tentatively TRBD1 (5 bases). The CDR3 contains 14 residues. Germline V gene data show CDR1 as SNHLY and CDR2 as FYNNEI.

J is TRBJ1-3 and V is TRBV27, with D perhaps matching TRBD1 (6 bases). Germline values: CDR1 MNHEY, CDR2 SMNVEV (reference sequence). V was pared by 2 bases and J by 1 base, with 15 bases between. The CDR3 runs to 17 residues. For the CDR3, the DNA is TGTGCCAGCAGTTTAAATTTGGGGGCAGTATCTGGAAACACCATATATTTT. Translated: CASSLNLGAVSGNTIYF.

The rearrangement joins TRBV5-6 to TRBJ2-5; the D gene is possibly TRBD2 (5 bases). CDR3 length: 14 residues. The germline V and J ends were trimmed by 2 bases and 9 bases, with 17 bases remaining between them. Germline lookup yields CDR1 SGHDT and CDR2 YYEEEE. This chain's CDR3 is CASSLDSSMEAQYF. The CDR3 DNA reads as TGTGCCAGCAGCTTAGACTCCTCCATGGAGGCCCAGTACTTC. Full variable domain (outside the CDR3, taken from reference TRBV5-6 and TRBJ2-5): DAGVTQSPTHLIKTRGQQVTLRCSPKSGHDTVSWYQQALGQGPQFIFQYYEEEERQRGNFPDRFSGHQFPNYSSELNVNALLLGDSALYLCASSLDSSMEAQYFGPGTRLLVL.

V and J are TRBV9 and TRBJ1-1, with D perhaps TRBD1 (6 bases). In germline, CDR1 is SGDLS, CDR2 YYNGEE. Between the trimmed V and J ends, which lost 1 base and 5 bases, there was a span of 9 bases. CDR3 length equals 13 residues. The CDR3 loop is CASSVSRGTEAFF. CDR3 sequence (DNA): TGTGCCAGCAGCGTAAGCAGGGGTACTGAAGCTTTCTTT. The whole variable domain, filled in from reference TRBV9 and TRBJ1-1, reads DSGVTQTPKHLITATGQRVTLRCSPRSGDLSVYWYQQSLDQGLQFLIQYYNGEERAKGNILERFSAQQFPDLHSELNLSSLELGDSALYFCASSVSRGTEAFFGQGTRLTVV.

Here the CDR3 reads CAWSRPGLEAFF. DNA for the CDR3: TGTGCCTGGAGTCGTCCGGGGCTTGAAGCTTTCTTT. This chain uses TRBV30 with TRBJ1-1; maybe TRBD1 (5 bases). The CDR3 contains 12 residues. Germline V gene lookup returns CDR1 GTSNPN and CDR2 SVGIG (reference sequence). V lost 2 bases to trimming and J lost 7 bases, with 11 bases between them.

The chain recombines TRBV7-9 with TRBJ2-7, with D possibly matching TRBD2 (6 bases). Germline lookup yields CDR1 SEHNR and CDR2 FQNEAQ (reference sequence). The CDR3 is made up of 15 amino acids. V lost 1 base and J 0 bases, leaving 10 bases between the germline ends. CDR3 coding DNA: TGTGCCAGCAGCTTAGTCGGGGGTTACTCCTACGAGCAGTACTTC. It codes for CASSLVGGYSYEQYF. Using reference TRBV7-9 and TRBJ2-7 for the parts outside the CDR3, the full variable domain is DTGVSQNPRHKITKRGQNVTFRCDPISEHNRLYWYRQTLGQGPEFLTYFQNEAQLEKSRLLSDRFSAERPKGSFSTLEIQRTEQGDSAMYLCASSLVGGYSYEQYFGPGTRLTVT.

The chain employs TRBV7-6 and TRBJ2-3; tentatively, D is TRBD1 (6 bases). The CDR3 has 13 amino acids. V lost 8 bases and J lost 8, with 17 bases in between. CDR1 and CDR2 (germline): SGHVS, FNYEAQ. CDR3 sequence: CASGPNTGSTQYF. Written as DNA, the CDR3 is TGTGCCAGCGGCCCGAATACAGGGTCTACGCAGTATTTT.

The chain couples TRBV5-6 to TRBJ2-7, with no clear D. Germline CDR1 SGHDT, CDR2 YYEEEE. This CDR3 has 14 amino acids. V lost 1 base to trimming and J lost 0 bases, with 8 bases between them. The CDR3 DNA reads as TGTGCCAGCAGCTTGTGGCGCCGCTCCTACGAGCAGTACTTC. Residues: CASSLWRRSYEQYF.

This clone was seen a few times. CDR3 loop: CASSGERGRATDTQYF. CDR3 in DNA: TGCGCCAGCTCTGGGGAACGCGGGAGGGCCACAGATACGCAGTATTTT. The gene calls are TRBV10-1 and TRBJ2-3, with 9 bases identical to TRBD2. V trimming: 8 bases; J trimming: 2 bases; junction bases outside the gene matches: 11. Per the germline V gene, CDR1 is WNHNN and CDR2 is SYGVQD (reference sequence). CDR3 length equals 16 residues.

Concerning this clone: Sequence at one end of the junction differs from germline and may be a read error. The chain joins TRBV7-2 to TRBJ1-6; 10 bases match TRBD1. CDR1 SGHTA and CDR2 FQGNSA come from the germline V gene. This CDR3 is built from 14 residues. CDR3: CASTLGQGVSPLHF. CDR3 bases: TGTGCCAGCACCTTAGGACAGGGGGTTTCACCCCTCCACTTT.

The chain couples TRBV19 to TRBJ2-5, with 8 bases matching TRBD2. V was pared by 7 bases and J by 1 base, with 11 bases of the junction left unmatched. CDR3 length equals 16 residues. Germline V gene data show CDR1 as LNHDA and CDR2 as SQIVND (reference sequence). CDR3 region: CASNNLGTRSQETQYF. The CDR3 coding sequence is TGTGCCAGTAACAACCTCGGGACTAGATCCCAAGAGACCCAGTACTTC.

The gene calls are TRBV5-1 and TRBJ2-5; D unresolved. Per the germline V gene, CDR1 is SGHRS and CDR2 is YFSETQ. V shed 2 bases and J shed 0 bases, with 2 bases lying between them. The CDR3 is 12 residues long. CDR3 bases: TGCGCCAGCAGCTTATACCAAGAGACCCAGTACTTC. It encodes CASSLYQETQYF.

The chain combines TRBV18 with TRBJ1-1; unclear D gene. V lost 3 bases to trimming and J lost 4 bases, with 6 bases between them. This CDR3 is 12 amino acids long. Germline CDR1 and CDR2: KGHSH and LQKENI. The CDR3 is CASSPLPTEAFF. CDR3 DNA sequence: TGTGCCAGCTCACCTCTCCCCACTGAAGCTTTCTTT.

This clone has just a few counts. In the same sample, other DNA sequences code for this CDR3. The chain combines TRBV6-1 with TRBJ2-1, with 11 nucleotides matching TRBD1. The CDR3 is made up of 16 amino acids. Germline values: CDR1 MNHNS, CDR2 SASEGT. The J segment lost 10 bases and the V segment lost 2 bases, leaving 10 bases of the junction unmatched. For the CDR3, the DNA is TGTGCCAGCAGTGAACATGGGGGGACAGGGGGAGACGAGCAGTTCTTC. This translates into CASSEHGGTGGDEQFF.

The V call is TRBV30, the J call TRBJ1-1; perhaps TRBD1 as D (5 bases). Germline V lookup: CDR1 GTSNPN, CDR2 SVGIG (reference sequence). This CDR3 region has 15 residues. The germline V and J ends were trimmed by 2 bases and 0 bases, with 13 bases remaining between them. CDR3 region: CAWSLPGLLNTEAFF. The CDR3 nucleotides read TGTGCCTGGAGTCTACCGGGACTTTTGAACACTGAAGCTTTCTTT.